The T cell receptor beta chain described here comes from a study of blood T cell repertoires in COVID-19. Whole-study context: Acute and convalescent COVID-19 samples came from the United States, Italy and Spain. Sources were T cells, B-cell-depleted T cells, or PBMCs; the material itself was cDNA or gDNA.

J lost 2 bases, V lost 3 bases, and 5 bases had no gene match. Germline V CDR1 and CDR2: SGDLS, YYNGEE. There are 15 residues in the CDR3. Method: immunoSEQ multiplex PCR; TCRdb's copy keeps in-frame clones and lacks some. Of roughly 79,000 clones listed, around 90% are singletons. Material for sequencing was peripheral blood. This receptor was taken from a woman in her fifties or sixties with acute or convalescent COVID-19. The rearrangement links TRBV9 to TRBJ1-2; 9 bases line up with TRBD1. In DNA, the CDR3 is TGTGCCAGCAGCGCGAGCGGACAGGGGAACTATGGCTACACCTTC. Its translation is CASSASGQGNYGYTF.